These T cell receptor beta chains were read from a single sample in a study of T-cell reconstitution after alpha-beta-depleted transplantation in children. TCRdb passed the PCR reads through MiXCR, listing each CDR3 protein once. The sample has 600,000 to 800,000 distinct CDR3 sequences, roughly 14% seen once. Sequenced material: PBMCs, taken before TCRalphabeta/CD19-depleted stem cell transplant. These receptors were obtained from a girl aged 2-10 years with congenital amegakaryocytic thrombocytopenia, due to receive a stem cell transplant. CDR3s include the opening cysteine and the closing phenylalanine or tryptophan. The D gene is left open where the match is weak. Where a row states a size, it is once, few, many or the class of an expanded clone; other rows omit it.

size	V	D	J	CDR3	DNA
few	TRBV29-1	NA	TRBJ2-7	CSVDEGRGRQYF	TGCAGCGTTGATGAGGGCAGGGGCAGGCAGTACTTC
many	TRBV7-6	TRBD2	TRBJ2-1	CASSFRLAVNNEQFF	TGTGCCAGCAGCTTCAGGCTAGCGGTGAACAATGAGCAGTTCTTC
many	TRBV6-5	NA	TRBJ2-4	CASSYSRAGLAKNIQYF	TGTGCCAGCAGTTACTCGCGGGCGGGCCTGGCCAAAAACATTCAGTACTTC
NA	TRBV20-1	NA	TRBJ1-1	CSADPRGSLNTEAFF	TGCAGTGCCGACCCCAGGGGATCCCTGAACACTGAAGCTTTCTTT
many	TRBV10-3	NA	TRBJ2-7	CASRAPGSYEQYF	TGTGCCAGCAGGGCGCCGGGTTCCTACGAGCAGTACTTC
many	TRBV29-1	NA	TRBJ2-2	CSVEEGVTGELFF	TGCAGCGTTGAGGAGGGGGTCACCGGGGAGCTGTTTTTT
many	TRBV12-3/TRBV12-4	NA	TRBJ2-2	CASSLVLAGSGELFF	TGTGCCAGCAGTTTAGTGCTAGCAGGGAGCGGGGAGCTGTTTTTT
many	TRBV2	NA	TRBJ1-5	CASGLSNQPQHF	TGTGCCAGCGGCCTTAGCAATCAGCCCCAGCATTTT
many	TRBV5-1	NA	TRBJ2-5	CASSNSQETQYF	TGCGCCAGCAGCAACTCGCAAGAGACCCAGTACTTC
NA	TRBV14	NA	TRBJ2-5	CASSQGFQRGKGETQYF	TGTGCCAGCAGCCAAGGGTTTCAACGCGGGAAAGGGGAGACCCAGTACTTC
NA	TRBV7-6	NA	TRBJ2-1	CASSTDGRSSYNEQFF	TGTGCCAGCAGCACCGATGGACGGAGCTCCTACAATGAGCAGTTCTTC
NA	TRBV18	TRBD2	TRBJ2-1	CASSPGVAGVEQFF	TGTGCCAGCTCACCGGGAGTAGCGGGAGTTGAGCAGTTCTTC
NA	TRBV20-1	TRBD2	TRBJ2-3	CIARDVRGAGVPDTQYF	TGCATTGCTAGAGATGTCAGAGGGGCGGGAGTGCCCGATACGCAGTATTTT
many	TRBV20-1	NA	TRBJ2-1	CSANREAINEQFF	TGCAGTGCGAATAGGGAGGCTATCAATGAGCAGTTCTTC
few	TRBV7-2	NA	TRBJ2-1	CASSSWTWSMVF	TGTGCCAGCAGCTCCTGGACGTGGAGTATGGTCTTC
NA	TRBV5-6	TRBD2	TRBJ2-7	CASSWGLAGPSYEQYF	TGTGCCAGCAGCTGGGGACTAGCGGGGCCTTCCTACGAGCAGTACTTC
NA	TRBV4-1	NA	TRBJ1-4	CASSLRQPTNEKLFF	TGCGCCAGCAGCCTTAGACAGCCAACTAATGAAAAACTGTTTTTT